What follows describes a single T cell receptor beta chain. The sample belongs to a study of blood T cell repertoires in COVID-19. Study-wide context: Samples representing acute and convalescent COVID-19 were sourced from the United States, Italy and Spain. Nucleic acid was either cDNA or gDNA, and it came from T cells, B-cell-depleted T cells, or PBMCs.

Original processing methods: Amplification of reference gene primers provided the estimated nucleated cell counts. Produced via immunoSEQ multiplex PCR; TCRdb's table is partial and in-frame only. V, J and clone size are those of that table, while D and trimming were read from the DNA. The repertoire holds around 68,000 clones, 85% to 90% seen once, with 2.5% to 3% in the top ten. This CDR3 has 15 residues. Germline-derived CDR1 and CDR2 are MGHRA and YSYEKL. V lost 5 bases to trimming and J lost 1 base; unmatched junction nucleotides: 6. The sequencing input was peripheral blood. The chain uses TRBV4-1 and TRBJ2-7; 9 bases are shared with TRBD1. The TCR was taken from a man over 45 with acute or convalescent COVID-19. DNA for the CDR3: TGCGCCAGCAGCGCTATGGGACAGGGATCCTACGAGCAGTACTTC. It translates to CASSAMGQGSYEQYF.